Following are 28 T cell receptor beta chains from one sample sequenced in a study of T cell responses to AZD1222 COVID-19 vaccine. The method was immunoSEQ multiplex PCR; TCRdb's version includes in-frame clones alone and lacks a portion of them. This sample has 130,000 to 150,000 clones; approximately 88% occur once, and the top ten carry roughly 3.5%. The material sequenced was peripheral blood, taken on day 0 of MenACWY control vaccination. These TCRs come from an adult in good health.

The chain uses TRBV7-2 and TRBJ2-3; D possibly corresponds to TRBD2 (6 bases). Germline values: CDR1 SGHTA, CDR2 FQGNSA. V was cut by 2 bases and J by 5 bases, with 17 bases left in between. The CDR3 totals 16 residues. The CDR3 region has the DNA TGTGCCAGCAGCTTACGTTGGGGCGGGGCGGGAGATACGCAGTATTTT. The encoded protein is CASSLRWGGAGDTQYF.

The J gene is TRBJ2-7, the V gene TRBV27; the match to TRBD2 covers 7 bases. This CDR3 has 15 amino acids. The trim removed 2 bases at V and 0 bases at J, leaving 4 bases unmatched. Looked up from germline, CDR1 is MNHEY and CDR2 is SMNVEV (reference sequence). The CDR3 sequence: CASSLEGGVSYEQYF. In DNA, the CDR3 is TGTGCCAGCAGTTTAGAGGGAGGGGTCTCCTACGAGCAGTACTTC.

A single count supports this clone. The V gene is TRBV27, the J gene TRBJ2-4, with a possible D match to TRBD2 (5 bases). The CDR3 extends over 14 amino acids. Germline loops: CDR1 MNHEY, CDR2 SMNVEV (reference sequence). V lost 4 bases and J 6 bases, leaving 13 bases between the germline ends. The CDR3: CASSYAGGGNIQYF. In DNA, the CDR3 is TGTGCCAGCAGTTATGCAGGAGGTGGAAACATTCAGTACTTC.

CDR3 sequence: CASSRRQGGNSPLHF. As DNA, the CDR3 is TGTGCCAGCAGCAGACGACAGGGAGGTAATTCACCCCTCCACTTT. This chain uses TRBV11-3 with TRBJ1-6; 7 bases line up with TRBD1. The germline CDR1 and CDR2 sequences are SGHNT and YENEEA. Trimming cost V 5 bases and J 6 bases; bases outside gene matches: 7. The CDR3 runs to 15 residues.

The V gene is TRBV4-2, the J gene TRBJ1-2, with unresolved D. CDR1 is LGHNA, CDR2 YNFKEQ, per germline. The CDR3 has 16 amino acids. V dropped 4 bases and J dropped 4 bases, with 19 bases sitting between them. The CDR3 nucleotides read TGTGCCAGCAGCCCCCTAGATCCGGACGTCCCCTATGGCTACACCTTC. As protein: CASSPLDPDVPYGYTF.

The genes are TRBV19 and TRBJ2-7; D might be TRBD1 (6 bases). Germline V gene data show CDR1 as LNHDA and CDR2 as SQIVND (reference sequence). This CDR3 is 17 amino acids long. V dropped 3 bases and J dropped 0 bases, with 18 bases sitting between them. In nucleotides, the CDR3 is TGTGCCAGTAGTATTGCCCTCGACAGGCCCTCCTCCTACGAGCAGTACTTC. Its protein product is CASSIALDRPSSYEQYF.

The genes are TRBV15 and TRBJ2-3; 16 bases line up with TRBD2. The V gene's germline CDR1 is LNHNV and CDR2 YYDKDF (reference sequence). V trimming: 8 bases; J trimming: 8 bases; junction bases outside the gene matches: 16. CDR3 length equals 18 residues. Here the CDR3 reads CATLGLAGGIRPQSTQYF. The CDR3, as DNA: TGTGCCACCCTGGGACTAGCGGGAGGGATCCGTCCACAGTCTACGCAGTATTTT.

The chain uses TRBV5-6 and TRBJ1-1; 7 bases agree with TRBD1. Trimming took 3 bases from V and 1 from J; bases not matched to a gene: 6. From germline, CDR1 is SGHDT and CDR2 YYEEEE. The CDR3 covers 15 residues. The CDR3 DNA is TGTGCCAGCAGCTCACTGGCAGGGGGGAACACTGAAGCTTTCTTT. Residues: CASSSLAGGNTEAFF.

The CDR3 sequence is CASSQETGLADNEQFF. The CDR3 DNA follows: TGTGCCAGCAGCCAAGAGACGGGACTAGCCGACAATGAGCAGTTCTTC. This chain joins TRBV3-1 (or the pseudogene TRBV3-2) and TRBJ2-1; TRBD2 aligns across 9 bases. The CDR3 contains 16 residues. Unmatched junction bases numbered 5, after V lost 0 bases and J lost 5 bases. Germline V lookup: CDR1 LGHDT, CDR2 YNNKEL (reference sequence).

This clone occurred a few times. This CDR3 reads CASTRGPNQPQHF. CDR3 sequence (DNA): TGTGCCAGCACCAGGGGGCCCAATCAGCCCCAGCATTTT. V gene TRBV2 combines with J gene TRBJ1-5; TRBD1 agrees at 8 bases. Germline V gene lookup returns CDR1 SNHLY and CDR2 FYNNEI. This CDR3 region has 13 residues. The V gene end was trimmed by 7 bases and the J gene end by 3 bases; junction bases not matched to a gene: 2.

The chain is built from TRBV5-4 and TRBJ2-7; D possibly corresponds to TRBD2 (6 bases). With 4 bases removed from V and 3 bases from J, the gap between germline ends came to 14 bases. The CDR3 has 14 residues. Germline CDR1 reads SGHNT; CDR2 reads YYREEE (reference sequence). CDR3 amino acids: CASSPTAGLYEQYF. The CDR3 DNA follows: TGTGCCAGCAGCCCCACAGCGGGCCTCTACGAGCAGTACTTC.

The chain recombines TRBV29-1 with TRBJ2-1; 8 bases match TRBD2. CDR3 length: 14 residues. Germline values: CDR1 SQVTM, CDR2 ANQGSEA. The J segment lost 0 bases and the V segment lost 7 bases, leaving 5 bases of the junction unmatched. CDR3: CSAKRGSSYNEQFF. The CDR3 nucleotides are TGCAGCGCCAAGCGGGGGAGCTCCTACAATGAGCAGTTCTTC.

This rearrangement joins TRBV7-9 to TRBJ2-1, with D unclear. Trimming removed 0 bases from V and 4 bases from J, with 16 bases in between. The CDR3 has 17 residues. The germline CDR1 and CDR2 sequences are SEHNR and FQNEAQ (reference sequence). In DNA form, the CDR3 reads TGTGCCAGCAGCTTAGCAGCGAAGGGTCTTCGATACAATGAGCAGTTCTTC. This encodes CASSLAAKGLRYNEQFF.

The chain uses TRBV5-5 and TRBJ1-2, with no clear D. This CDR3 contains 14 residues. Germline V gene lookup returns CDR1 SGHKS and CDR2 YYEKEE (reference sequence). Trimming removed 3 bases from V and 5 bases from J, with 14 bases in between. The CDR3 sequence: CASSSTFGSYGYTF. The CDR3 DNA reads TGTGCCAGCAGCTCGACATTCGGAAGTTATGGCTACACCTTC.

The V gene is TRBV7-2, the J gene TRBJ1-1; D remains unclear. V was shortened by 5 bases and J by 0 bases, with 10 bases between the two germline ends. This CDR3 has 14 amino acids. Germline V gene data show CDR1 as SGHTA and CDR2 as FQGNSA. This chain's CDR3 is CASSLSGMNTEAFF. The CDR3 region has the DNA TGTGCCAGCAGCCTGAGTGGCATGAACACTGAAGCTTTCTTT.

The chain joins TRBV5-4 to TRBJ2-7, with TRBD1 matching 10 bases. The CDR3 totals 15 residues. The J segment lost 4 bases and the V segment lost 4 bases, leaving 8 bases of the junction unmatched. Germline V gene data show CDR1 as SGHNT and CDR2 as YYREEE (reference sequence). The CDR3 spells CASSNRDRGQYEQYF. CDR3 nucleotides: TGTGCCAGCAGCAACCGGGACAGGGGCCAGTACGAGCAGTACTTC.

This clone was found a few times. This rearrangement joins TRBV5-1 to TRBJ2-5; D is uncertain. Germline CDR1 SGHRS, CDR2 YFSETQ. This CDR3 contains 12 residues. V was shortened by 2 bases and J by 5 bases, with 7 bases between the two germline ends. CDR3 nucleotide sequence: TGCGCCAGCAGCTTCTTTTCGGAGACCCAGTACTTC. Protein: CASSFFSETQYF.

This clone was detected only once. This chain uses TRBV12-3 or TRBV12-4 with TRBJ1-2; D is uncertain. The CDR3 has 12 residues. Trimming took 1 base from V and 8 from J, leaving 8 bases between them. Here the CDR3 reads CASSLEGRGYTF. In DNA, the CDR3 is TGTGCCAGCAGTTTAGAGGGCCGGGGCTACACCTTC.

V and J are TRBV7-9 and TRBJ2-5; a possible D gene is TRBD2 (6 bases). The germline V gene encodes CDR1 SEHNR and CDR2 FQNEAQ (reference sequence). The CDR3 covers 12 residues. The ends were cut back, 11 bases at V and 2 bases at J, with 12 bases in the middle. CDR3 in amino acids: CAVQRVQETQYF. The CDR3 nucleotides read TGTGCCGTACAGCGGGTTCAAGAGACCCAGTACTTC. Full variable domain (outside the CDR3, taken from reference TRBV7-9 and TRBJ2-5): DTGVSQNPRHKITKRGQNVTFRCDPISEHNRLYWYRQTLGQGPEFLTYFQNEAQLEKSRLLSDRFSAERPKGSFSTLEIQRTEQGDSAMYLCAVQRVQETQYFGPGTRLLVL.

V and J are TRBV3-1 (or the pseudogene TRBV3-2) and TRBJ2-1; 8 positions match TRBD2. The CDR3 is 13 residues long. The V gene's germline CDR1 is LGHDT and CDR2 YNNKEL (reference sequence). The V segment lost 6 bases and the J segment 7 bases; nucleotides outside the gene matches: 5. The CDR3 DNA sequence: TGTGCCAGCAGGCGGGGGGCCGGGAATGAGCAGTTCTTC. Protein product: CASRRGAGNEQFF.

V and J are TRBV29-1 and TRBJ1-2; weak D call: TRBD1 (5 bases). V was pared by 3 bases and J by 2 bases, with 7 bases between. Germline V gene sequence: CDR1 SQVTM, CDR2 ANQGSEA. The CDR3 extends over 12 amino acids. DNA for the CDR3: TGCAGCGTTGAGAGGGGAAACTATGGCTACACCTTC. As protein: CSVERGNYGYTF.

This clone was counted a single time. This chain connects TRBV28 to TRBJ1-1; D is unclear. The germline V gene encodes CDR1 MDHEN and CDR2 SYDVKM. Trimming took off 8 bases at V and 1 base at J, with 11 bases between the two ends. The CDR3 spans 13 residues. The CDR3 sequence is CASVKMGNTEAFF. For the CDR3, the DNA is TGTGCCAGCGTCAAAATGGGGAACACTGAAGCTTTCTTT.

V usage is TRBV19 and J usage is TRBJ2-7, with 8 positions matching TRBD1. Germline lookup yields CDR1 LNHDA and CDR2 SQIVND (reference sequence). This CDR3 is 14 amino acids long. The V gene end was trimmed by 3 bases and the J gene end by 3 bases; junction bases not matched to a gene: 4. CDR3 in amino acids: CASSILDRGYEQYF. Here the CDR3 DNA reads TGTGCCAGTAGTATTCTCGACAGGGGCTACGAGCAGTACTTC.

The chain employs TRBV18 and TRBJ2-1; 8 nucleotides line up with TRBD2. The length of the CDR3 is 16 residues. Trimming cost V 5 bases and J 0 bases; bases outside gene matches: 6. The V gene's germline CDR1 is KGHSH and CDR2 LQKENI. For the CDR3, the DNA is TGTGCCAGCTCAGCGGGAAGCGGGGGCTCCTACAATGAGCAGTTCTTC. Amino acids: CASSAGSGGSYNEQFF.

This clone appeared once. V usage is TRBV4-2 and J usage is TRBJ1-2; D gene ambiguous. CDR1 LGHNA and CDR2 YNFKEQ come from the germline V gene. This CDR3 comprises 15 residues. V was trimmed by 3 bases and J by 0 bases, leaving 11 bases between them. CDR3 loop: CASSQEERTNYGYTF. The CDR3 nucleotides are TGTGCCAGCAGCCAGGAAGAACGGACTAACTATGGCTACACCTTC.

The rearrangement links TRBV11-2 to TRBJ2-2; D might be TRBD1 (6 bases). There are 16 residues in the CDR3. Trimming took off 2 bases at V and 5 bases at J, with 15 bases between the two ends. Per the germline V gene, CDR1 is SGHAT and CDR2 is FQNNGV. This CDR3 is CASSLQVMGATGELFF. The CDR3 DNA follows: TGTGCCAGCAGCTTACAAGTTATGGGGGCTACCGGGGAGCTGTTTTTT.

The chain couples TRBV7-3 to TRBJ1-2; a possible D gene is TRBD1 (5 bases). The V end was cut by 1 base, the J end by 8 bases, with 11 bases between. The CDR3 sequence is 13 residues long. Germline V gene sequence: CDR1 SGHTA, CDR2 FQGTGA. CDR3 region: CASSLSQGGGYTF. The CDR3 DNA is TGTGCCAGCAGCTTAAGCCAGGGAGGCGGCTACACCTTC.

The chain recombines TRBV7-9 with TRBJ1-4; a possible D gene is TRBD1 (6 bases). CDR1 is SEHNR, CDR2 FQNEAQ, per germline (reference sequence). The CDR3 totals 14 residues. V was pared by 4 bases and J by 8 bases, with 14 bases between. Written as DNA, the CDR3 is TGTGCCAGCAGCTCGTACAGGGTTGACGAAAAACTGTTTTTT. This sequence encodes CASSSYRVDEKLFF.